This T cell receptor (beta chain) was recorded in a study of cytomegalovirus exposure and HLA in healthy donors. Overall study context: The study's early data release held about 80 million unique TCRs from HLA-typed donors.

With respect to this clone: Its specificity is unknown.

V was cut by 5 bases and J by 2 bases, with 16 bases left in between. The germline V gene encodes CDR1 SGHNT and CDR2 YENEEA. This CDR3 is built from 16 residues. Overall study results and limits: In vitro experiments confirmed that a few CMV-associated chains were specific for CMV antigens. Previously analyzed data showed that most TCR beta V segments were productive at a frequency of about 87% or about 30%.

The PCR had 60 Vbeta and 13 Jbeta primers. Sequencing used immunoSEQ multiplex PCR; TCRdb keeps in-frame clones, though not all of them. The sample holds approximately 190,000 clones, roughly 70% seen once. Sequencing was carried out using PBMCs. This sequence originates from a woman aged 25-40 years in good health and CMV-seronegative. The chain has TRBV11-3 and TRBJ2-1, with D possibly being TRBD2 (7 bases). In DNA, the CDR3 is TGTGCCAGCAGCCCGACTGGGGGGGGCGCCTACAATGAGCAGTTCTTC. It translates to CASSPTGGGAYNEQFF.